The 19 T cell receptor beta chains in this list originate from one sample, sequenced in a study of cytomegalovirus exposure and HLA in healthy donors. Vbeta (60) and Jbeta (13) primers were used in the PCR. Profiling relied on immunoSEQ multiplex PCR, and the TCRdb table lists in-frame clones only, not all of them. This table has about 260,000 clones, 80% to 90% appearing once. The sample comprised PBMCs. The receptors were sampled from a middle-aged woman in good health and CMV-seropositive.

The chain recombines TRBV5-6 with TRBJ2-2; D is unclear. Germline V gene data show CDR1 as SGHDT and CDR2 as YYEEEE. CDR3 length equals 14 residues. V was shortened by 4 bases and J by 6 bases, with 13 bases between the two germline ends. The CDR3 nucleotides read TGTGCCAGCAGCCGGCTAGTTCTCGCCGGGGAGCTGTTTTTT. This gives the protein CASSRLVLAGELFF.

The chain recombines TRBV4-2 with TRBJ2-7, with unresolved D. In germline, CDR1 is LGHNA, CDR2 YNFKEQ. The CDR3 contains 15 residues. The V and J ends lost 3 bases and 0 bases respectively, with 12 bases between them. The CDR3 protein is CASSHGISSSYEQYF. The DNA of the CDR3 is TGTGCCAGCAGCCACGGAATTAGCAGCTCCTACGAGCAGTACTTC.

V and J are TRBV6-5 and TRBJ2-2; D gene ambiguous. Per the germline V gene, CDR1 is MNHEY and CDR2 is SVGAGI. V lost 6 bases and J lost 5, with 7 bases in between. This CDR3 contains 12 residues. The CDR3 sequence: CASSPRTGELFF. The CDR3 DNA sequence: TGTGCCAGCAGCCCTCGGACCGGGGAGCTGTTTTTT.

The CDR3, as DNA: TGCGCCAGCAGCTTGGCCCCTCCTAGCGGGAACTCCTACGAGCAGTACTTC. Protein: CASSLAPPSGNSYEQYF. The chain recombines TRBV5-1 with TRBJ2-7; 9 bases line up with TRBD2. The CDR3 has 17 amino acids. Germline V gives CDR1 SGHRS, CDR2 YFSETQ. The V segment lost 0 bases and the J segment 0 bases; nucleotides outside the gene matches: 7.

This rearrangement joins TRBV7-9 to TRBJ2-7; D not certain. V dropped 0 bases and J dropped 4 bases, with 16 bases sitting between them. Germline V lookup: CDR1 SEHNR, CDR2 FQNEAQ (reference sequence). This CDR3 has 16 amino acids. The CDR3 loop reads CASSLAAFGVLYEQYF. For the CDR3, the DNA is TGTGCCAGCAGCTTAGCCGCTTTTGGAGTACTTTACGAGCAGTACTTC.

The chain recombines TRBV19 with TRBJ1-6; D is uncertain. The CDR3 runs to 13 residues. Germline CDR1 reads LNHDA; CDR2 reads SQIVND (reference sequence). V shed 7 bases and J shed 6 bases, with 10 bases lying between them. CDR3 sequence: CASKTNGNSPLHF. CDR3 in DNA: TGTGCCAGTAAAACGAACGGTAATTCACCCCTCCACTTT.

CDR3 in amino acids: CASSLDFRDKNYGYTF. The CDR3 DNA reads as TGTGCCAGCAGCTTAGATTTCCGGGACAAAAACTATGGCTACACCTTC. V is TRBV11-2 and J is TRBJ1-2; TRBD1 might be the D (6 bases). Germline V gives CDR1 SGHAT, CDR2 FQNNGV. The CDR3 sequence is 16 residues long. V was trimmed by 0 bases and J by 2 bases, leaving 13 bases between them.

CDR3: CASSLQSVLTNTGELFF. In DNA form, the CDR3 reads TGTGCCAGCAGCTTACAATCAGTCTTGACGAACACCGGGGAGCTGTTTTTT. The genes are TRBV7-3 and TRBJ2-2; D gene uncertain. Trimming shortened V by 2 bases and J by 0 bases, and 13 bases separated the two germline ends. The CDR3 runs to 17 residues. The germline V gene has CDR1 SGHTA and CDR2 FQGTGA.

The chain combines TRBV27 with TRBJ1-2; perhaps TRBD1 as D (6 bases). The CDR3 is 14 residues long. Germline V gene lookup returns CDR1 MNHEY and CDR2 SMNVEV (reference sequence). V lost 4 bases to trimming and J lost 1 base, with 10 bases between them. The DNA of the CDR3 is TGTGCCAGCAGTTCGGGGGGCAATAACTATGGCTACACCTTC. As protein: CASSSGGNNYGYTF.

Remarks on this clone: One end of the junction varies from germline; a read error may be responsible. The CDR3 nucleotides read TGTGCCAGCAGCTTAGGACAATCTGGGGCCAACGGCCTGACTTTC. It yields the protein CASSLGQSGANGLTF. This chain links TRBV5-6 with TRBJ2-6, with a weak D call TRBD1 (5 bases). The germline V gene encodes CDR1 SGHDT and CDR2 YYEEEE. The CDR3 loop spans 15 amino acids. The variable domain in full, completed from reference TRBV5-6 and TRBJ2-6, reads DAGVTQSPTHLIKTRGQQVTLRCSPKSGHDTVSWYQQALGQGPQFIFQYYEEEERQRGNFPDRFSGHQFPNYSSELNVNALLLGDSALYLCASSLGQSGANGLTFGAGSRLTVL.

The rearrangement joins TRBV21-1 to TRBJ1-5; the D segment call TRBD1 is taken from the table without a DNA check. TRBV21-1 is flagged as a pseudogene. CDR3 size: 14 residues. The CDR3 coding sequence is TGTGCCAGCATGGGACAGGGGCCTCAACAGCCCCAGCATTTT. It specifies CASMGQGPQQPQHF.

V usage is TRBV5-1 and J usage is TRBJ2-1; D might be TRBD1 (6 bases). Germline CDR1 SGHRS, CDR2 YFSETQ. The CDR3 sequence is 18 residues long. V was pared by 0 bases and J by 8 bases, with 24 bases between. The CDR3 loop reads CASSLDWGHHLNIYEQFF. As DNA, the CDR3 is TGCGCCAGCAGCTTGGATTGGGGGCACCACCTAAATATCTATGAGCAGTTCTTC.

The chain is built from TRBV29-1 and TRBJ1-1, with a possible D match to TRBD1 (6 bases). This CDR3 spans 13 amino acids. The germline gives CDR1 SQVTM, CDR2 ANQGSEA. V lost 3 bases to trimming and J lost 5 bases, with 13 bases between them. The CDR3 here is CSVDQQGWTEAFF. The DNA of the CDR3 is TGCAGCGTTGATCAGCAGGGGTGGACTGAAGCTTTCTTT.

V is TRBV7-9 and J is TRBJ1-4, with D hard to call. This CDR3 spans 12 amino acids. Germline V gene sequence: CDR1 SEHNR, CDR2 FQNEAQ (reference sequence). V was shortened by 10 bases and J by 8 bases, with 14 bases between the two germline ends. CDR3 protein: CAIQTTGEKLFF. The CDR3, as DNA: TGTGCCATCCAAACTACGGGGGAAAAACTGTTTTTT.

V usage is TRBV11-3 and J usage is TRBJ2-7; the match to TRBD1 covers 10 bases. V gave up 1 base and J gave up 0 bases; unmatched junction bases: 3. The CDR3 extends over 16 amino acids. Germline V gives CDR1 SGHNT, CDR2 YENEEA. CDR3 in DNA: TGTGCCAGCAGCTTAGGGGGGACAGGGGACTCCTACGAGCAGTACTTC. Its protein is CASSLGGTGDSYEQYF.

The chain combines TRBV2 with TRBJ1-4, with D unclear. The CDR3 spans 18 residues. CDR1 is SNHLY, CDR2 FYNNEI, per germline. V was clipped by 0 bases and J by 7 bases, with 21 bases between them. The CDR3 sequence is CASSEALLSPEPSEKLFF. CDR3 coding DNA: TGTGCCAGCAGTGAAGCGCTCCTGTCCCCCGAGCCGAGTGAAAAACTGTTTTTT.

This clone was observed a handful of times. The chain employs TRBV5-4 and TRBJ2-7; 11 bases map to TRBD2. Germline assignment: CDR1 SGHNT and CDR2 YYREEE (reference sequence). The CDR3 totals 15 residues. Unmatched junction bases numbered 6, after V lost 0 bases and J lost 7 bases. CDR3 DNA sequence: TGTGCCAGCAGCTTGGTACTAGCGGGAGTCGAAGAGCAGTACTTC. The encoded protein is CASSLVLAGVEEQYF.

The gene calls are TRBV7-2 and TRBJ2-7; D is perhaps TRBD2 (6 bases). V dropped 0 bases and J dropped 2 bases, with 11 bases sitting between them. CDR1 is SGHTA, CDR2 FQGNSA, per germline. The length of the CDR3 is 15 residues. CDR3 amino acids: CASSLAGRNPYEQYF. DNA of the CDR3: TGTGCCAGCAGCTTAGCCGGGAGAAACCCCTACGAGCAGTACTTC.

The rearrangement joins TRBV7-9 to TRBJ1-2, with D possibly matching TRBD1 (5 bases). The CDR3 totals 13 residues. Germline V gene sequence: CDR1 SEHNR, CDR2 FQNEAQ (reference sequence). V lost 5 bases to trimming and J lost 3 bases, with 10 bases between them. The CDR3 DNA reads TGTGCCAGCAGCCCCCAGGGCCACTATGGCTACACCTTC. Protein: CASSPQGHYGYTF.